The count of the clone carrying this T cell receptor (beta chain) is one. Its antigen is not identified. V lost 4 bases and J 5 bases, leaving 12 bases between the germline ends. Germline CDR1 SEHNR, CDR2 FQNEAQ (reference sequence). This CDR3 has 14 amino acids. UMIs and sample barcodes were carried by the TCR alpha and TCR beta cDNA libraries that 5'RACE produced using constant-segment primers. TCRdb reprocessed the 5' RACE reads via MiXCR and lists one record per CDR3 protein. The sample has 50,000 to 60,000 distinct CDR3 sequences; roughly 26% are singletons. The sample comes from a study of T-cell memory formation after mild COVID-19. As for the study in general: Across donors, TCR clusters were largely donor specific.

Notes on the study in general: A balance of CD4 and CD8 characterized clones contracting day 15 to 85, whereas later expanders leaned CD4+.

The sequencing input was PBMCs or a T cell subset sorted from them (not recorded which). The sequence derives from a man aged 18 to 30 who had mild COVID-19 (a few samples of this study predate the infection). Cell type and time point are not known. The chain couples TRBV7-9 to TRBJ2-1; D unresolved. The CDR3 coding sequence is TGTGCCAGCAGCTACCTGGAAGCTCACAATGAGCAGTTCTTC. Its protein product is CASSYLEAHNEQFF.